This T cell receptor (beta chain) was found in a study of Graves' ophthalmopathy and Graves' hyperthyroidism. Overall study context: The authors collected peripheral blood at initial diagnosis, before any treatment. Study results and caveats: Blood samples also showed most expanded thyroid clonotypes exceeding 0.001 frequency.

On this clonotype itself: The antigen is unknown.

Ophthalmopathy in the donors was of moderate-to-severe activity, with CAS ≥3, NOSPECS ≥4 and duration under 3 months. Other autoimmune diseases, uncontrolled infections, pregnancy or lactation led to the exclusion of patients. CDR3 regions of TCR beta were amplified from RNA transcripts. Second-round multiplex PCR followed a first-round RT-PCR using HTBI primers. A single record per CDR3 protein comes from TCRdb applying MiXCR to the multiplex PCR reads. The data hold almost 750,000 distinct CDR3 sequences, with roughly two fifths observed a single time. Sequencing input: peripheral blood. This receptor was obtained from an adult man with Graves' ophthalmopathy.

The CDR3 spells CASSIRQNSNQPQHF. For the CDR3, the DNA is TGTGCCAGTAGTATAAGGCAAAATAGCAATCAGCCCCAGCATTTT. The chain links TRBV19 to TRBJ1-5, with D unresolved. This CDR3 has 15 residues. The germline V gene encodes CDR1 LNHDA and CDR2 SQIVND (reference sequence). Trimming cost V 2 bases and J 0 bases, with 8 bases left between them.